This T cell receptor beta chain was identified in a study of blood T cells in healthy people across ages. Concerning this clonotype itself: Its antigen is undetermined.

Total RNA extraction produced at least 5.5 micrograms (per sample) for the study. V gave up 1 base and J gave up 6 bases; unmatched junction bases: 5. The CDR3 length is 14 residues. From germline, CDR1 is SGHTA and CDR2 FQGNSA. Study findings and constraints: Measured against age, TCR beta diversity per million T cells decreased in a roughly linear manner. More naive CD4+ cells and higher diversity were found in long-lived than in aged donors. Conclusively comparing naive with antigen-experienced cells was impossible with unsorted PBMCs.

A J-beta primer mix and a sample-barcoded 5' primer were used in a second PCR of roughly 6 to 12 cycles. TCRdb passed the 5' RACE reads through MiXCR, listing each CDR3 protein once. There are 700,000 to 900,000 distinct CDR3 sequences in the sample; roughly 50% occur only once, and roughly 37% lies in the top ten. The chain joins TRBV7-2 to TRBJ2-7, with 8 bases fitting TRBD2. The receptor was derived from a man aged 80 or over in good health. Sample: blood. CDR3 nucleotides: TGTGCCAGCAGCTTAGGGGGGACTAGGGGCGAGCAGTACTTC. Amino acids: CASSLGGTRGEQYF. Combining the CDR3 with reference TRBV7-2 and TRBJ2-7 gives the whole variable domain GAGVSQSPSNKVTEKGKDVELRCDPISGHTALYWYRQSLGQGLEFLIYFQGNSAPDKSGLPSDRFSAERTGGSVSTLTIQRTQQEDSAVYLCASSLGGTRGEQYFGPGTRLTVT.